The 24 T cell receptor beta chains below were found in one sample sequenced in a study of CD8+ T cells in alopecia areata. Treatment reported: oral pan-JAK inhibitor, 5-10 mg twice daily. The sequencing template was cDNA reverse transcribed from extracted RNA. Libraries were prepared by immunoSEQ multiplex PCR; TCRdb keeps only in-frame clonotypes and omits some of them. The sample lists 150,000 to 200,000 clones; roughly 60% were seen once. Sample: CD4+ T cells sorted from blood, taken at week 24, from a patient treated with tofacitinib. The receptors stem from a human donor with alopecia areata.

The chain uses TRBV11-1 and TRBJ1-1; D possibly corresponds to TRBD1 (5 bases). Germline-derived CDR1 and CDR2 are SGHAT and FQDESV (reference sequence). Deletions cut 5 bases from V and 11 bases from J, with 12 bases between. The CDR3 covers 11 residues. DNA for the CDR3: TGTGCCAGCAGCCGGGGCGAAGAGGCTTTCTTT. It translates to CASSRGEEAFF.

The chain carries TRBV5-6 and TRBJ1-2, with a weak D call TRBD1 (5 bases). CDR1 is SGHDT, CDR2 YYEEEE, per germline. The V end lost 1 base, the J end lost 7 bases, and 8 bases lay between the germline ends. The CDR3 covers 12 residues. The CDR3 loop is CASSLPGTGYTF. As DNA, the CDR3 is TGTGCCAGCAGCTTGCCAGGGACTGGCTACACCTTC.

This clone has just a few counts. The same CDR3 is also encoded by other DNA sequences in this sample. V is TRBV29-1 and J is TRBJ1-5; D gene unclear. Germline V gene sequence: CDR1 SQVTM, CDR2 ANQGSEA. With 2 bases removed from V and 0 bases from J, the gap between germline ends came to 5 bases. This CDR3 is built from 13 residues. Written as DNA, the CDR3 is TGCAGCGTTGAAACTGATAGCAATCAGCCCCAGCATTTT. Translated, it gives CSVETDSNQPQHF.

This sequence joins TRBV30 and TRBJ2-5, with D maybe TRBD2 (5 bases). The CDR3 is 14 residues long. Germline V gene lookup returns CDR1 GTSNPN and CDR2 SVGIG (reference sequence). V lost 3 bases to trimming and J lost 3 bases, with 14 bases between them. CDR3 sequence reads: CAWSSGILEETQYF. CDR3 bases: TGTGCCTGGAGCTCTGGGATACTAGAAGAGACCCAGTACTTC.

Details on this clone: This may stem from a read error, because a much larger clone lies one nucleotide away. The same CDR3 also results from other DNA sequences found in this sample. The chain is built from TRBV7-2 and TRBJ1-5, with D possibly being TRBD1 (5 bases). The CDR3 consists of 13 residues. Germline CDR1 and CDR2: SGHTA and FQGNSA. V lost 3 bases to trimming and J lost 2 bases, with 5 bases between them. CDR3 coding DNA: TGTGCCAGCAGCTTCAGGGGCAATCAGCCCCAGCATTTT. This gives the protein CASSFRGNQPQHF.

In this sample, this clone turned up a few times. The V call is TRBV2, the J call TRBJ2-1, with D possibly being TRBD1 (5 bases). Trimming pared 6 bases from V and 7 bases from J, leaving 10 bases between. This CDR3 is 12 amino acids long. The germline CDR1 and CDR2 sequences are SNHLY and FYNNEI. This CDR3 is CASRLTGNEQFF. DNA for the CDR3: TGTGCCAGCAGATTAACAGGTAATGAGCAGTTCTTC.

CDR3 residues: CASSPGQGSTGELFF. The CDR3 DNA reads TGTGCCAGCAGCCCCGGACAGGGGAGCACCGGGGAGCTGTTTTTT. The V gene is TRBV7-2, the J gene TRBJ2-2; 9 positions agree with TRBD1. With V trimmed by 5 bases and J by 4 bases, 5 bases remained unmatched. Germline CDR1 reads SGHTA; CDR2 reads FQGNSA. The CDR3 has 15 residues.

This CDR3 is CSVDDGRGPAGELFF. The CDR3, as DNA: TGCAGCGTTGATGACGGCAGGGGGCCGGCCGGGGAGCTGTTTTTT. The rearrangement joins TRBV29-1 to TRBJ2-2, with 8 bases lining up with TRBD1. Germline trimming cut 3 bases from V and 6 bases from J; bases unmatched to any gene: 9. Germline V gene lookup returns CDR1 SQVTM and CDR2 ANQGSEA. CDR3 length: 15 residues.

V gene TRBV6-5 combines with J gene TRBJ1-2; maybe TRBD1 (5 bases). This CDR3 is 13 amino acids long. The germline gives CDR1 MNHEY, CDR2 SVGAGI. V dropped 5 bases and J dropped 5 bases, with 12 bases sitting between them. The CDR3 DNA is TGTGCCAGCAGTCGACAGAACCGGTATGGCTACACCTTC. Protein: CASSRQNRYGYTF.

This chain links TRBV19 with TRBJ2-2, with unresolved D. From germline, CDR1 is LNHDA and CDR2 SQIVND (reference sequence). The CDR3 has 12 residues. V was trimmed by 5 bases and J by 5 bases, leaving 6 bases between them. CDR3 nucleotides: TGTGCCAGTAGTCTTCCGACCGGGGAGCTGTTTTTT. Translating gives CASSLPTGELFF.

There are a few counts of this clone. V is TRBV4-2 and J is TRBJ1-2; D uncertain. CDR3 length: 15 amino acids. Looked up from germline, CDR1 is LGHNA and CDR2 is YNFKEQ. Trimming removed 0 bases at V and 4 bases at J, with 12 bases between. The DNA for the CDR3 is TGTGCCAGCAGCCAAGATCGGGCGGCCTTCTATGGCTACACCTTC. This gives the protein CASSQDRAAFYGYTF.

The chain links TRBV2 to TRBJ2-3; D remains unclear. Germline V gene sequence: CDR1 SNHLY, CDR2 FYNNEI. The CDR3 extends over 12 amino acids. With 6 bases removed from V and 3 bases from J, the gap between germline ends came to 7 bases. The chain's CDR3 is CASRLVTDTQYF. CDR3 DNA: TGTGCCAGCAGGCTAGTGACAGATACGCAGTATTTT.

This clone appeared a few times. Germline and junction disagree at one end, which may indicate a read error. This chain connects TRBV4-3 to TRBJ1-2; perhaps TRBD1 as D (5 bases). The CDR3 length is 14 residues. Per germline, CDR1 LGHNA and CDR2 YSLEER. The CDR3 reads CASSQAYRDPLLSF. The CDR3 DNA reads as TGCGCCAGCAGCCAAGCATACCGGGACCCACTACTCTCCTTC.

Turning to this clone: A read error may explain this, as a much larger clone is one base away. The chain recombines TRBV7-2 with TRBJ2-3; D is undetermined. This CDR3 spans 11 amino acids. Trimming removed 5 bases at V and 4 bases at J, with 4 bases between. The germline gives CDR1 SGHTA, CDR2 FQGNSA. The CDR3 DNA reads TGTGCCAGCAGCACCGCAGATACGCAGTATTTT. Translating it yields CASSTADTQYF. The full variable domain, with the rest looked up from reference TRBV7-2 and TRBJ2-3, is GAGVSQSPSNKVTEKGKDVELRCDPISGHTALYWYRQSLGQGLEFLIYFQGNSAPDKSGLPSDRFSAERTGGSVSTLTIQRTQQEDSAVYLCASSTADTQYFGPGTRLTVL.

This chain joins TRBV30 and TRBJ1-2, with D possibly TRBD1 on 6 matching bases. This CDR3 contains 15 residues. V gave up 0 bases and J gave up 0 bases, with 11 bases separating them. CDR1 and CDR2 (germline): GTSNPN, SVGIG (reference sequence). The CDR3 sequence is CAWSVRGAANYGYTF. CDR3 sequence (DNA): TGTGCCTGGAGTGTACGGGGGGCCGCTAACTATGGCTACACCTTC. Full variable domain (rest looked up from reference TRBV30 and TRBJ1-2): SQTIHQWPATLVQPVGSPLSLECTVEGTSNPNLYWYRQAAGRGLQLLFYSVGIGQISSEVPQNLSASRPQDRQFILSSKKLLLSDSGFYLCAWSVRGAANYGYTFGSGTRLTVV.

This rearrangement joins TRBV5-1 to TRBJ1-1; TRBD1 is a possible D gene (6 bases). This CDR3 is built from 13 residues. The V and J ends lost 0 bases and 8 bases respectively, with 11 bases between them. The germline V gene has CDR1 SGHRS and CDR2 YFSETQ. The CDR3 here is CASSLVLGGEAFF. The CDR3 DNA sequence: TGCGCCAGCAGCTTGGTCCTAGGGGGAGAAGCTTTCTTT.

There are many counts of this clone. V and J are TRBV19 and TRBJ2-1, with D possibly TRBD2 on 5 matching bases. This CDR3 contains 12 residues. V was pared by 5 bases and J by 12 bases, with 14 bases between. CDR1 is LNHDA and CDR2 is SQIVND in the germline V gene (reference sequence). The CDR3 region is CASSRVGSRQFF. DNA of the CDR3: TGTGCCAGTAGTCGAGTAGGGAGTAGGCAGTTCTTC.

The J gene is TRBJ1-1, the V gene TRBV5-6; TRBD1 aligns across 7 bases. V shed 6 bases and J 1 base; nucleotides not matched to a gene: 9. The CDR3 is 15 residues long. CDR1 and CDR2 from the germline V gene are SGHDT and YYEEEE. The DNA for the CDR3 is TGTGCCAGCACCCGGACAGGCCTGGAGAACACTGAAGCTTTCTTT. Translated, it gives CASTRTGLENTEAFF.

The chain couples TRBV27 to TRBJ1-6, with TRBD1 identical over 11 bases. Looked up from germline, CDR1 is MNHEY and CDR2 is SMNVEV (reference sequence). CDR3 length: 19 amino acids. After removal of 6 bases from V and 1 base from J, the junction contained 11 bases not matched to a gene. CDR3: CASRLTPGQGGSYNSPLHF. The DNA for the CDR3 is TGTGCCAGCAGGTTAACTCCGGGACAGGGGGGTTCCTATAATTCACCCCTCCACTTT.

The chain couples TRBV29-1 to TRBJ2-3, with D unresolved. The CDR3 runs 11 residues. The V gene lost 4 bases and the J gene lost 4 bases, with 6 bases spanning the gap. CDR1 and CDR2 from the germline V gene are SQVTM and ANQGSEA. The CDR3 DNA reads TGCAGCGTTGGAGTAGCAGATACGCAGTATTTT. It encodes CSVGVADTQYF.

This clone was detected once. V is TRBV6-5 and J is TRBJ1-1, with D hard to call. Trimming took 7 bases from V and 8 from J, leaving 11 bases between them. Germline lookup yields CDR1 MNHEY and CDR2 SVGAGI. This CDR3 comprises 11 residues. CDR3 sequence reads: CASTTDREAFF. The CDR3 DNA is TGTGCCAGCACAACCGATCGAGAAGCTTTCTTT.

The chain couples TRBV29-1 to TRBJ2-3; 7 positions agree with TRBD2. The CDR3 is 15 residues long. V was pared by 4 bases and J by 0 bases, with 7 bases of the junction left unmatched. The germline CDR1 and CDR2 sequences are SQVTM and ANQGSEA. CDR3 coding DNA: TGCAGCGTTGGCTTCACGGGACTAAGCACAGATACGCAGTATTTT. It specifies CSVGFTGLSTDTQYF.

This clone has at least ten counts. The V call is TRBV6-1, the J call TRBJ1-3, with unresolved D. This CDR3 is 15 amino acids long. The V end lost 4 bases, the J end lost 2 bases, and 12 bases lay between the germline ends. Germline assignment: CDR1 MNHNS and CDR2 SASEGT. The CDR3 nucleotides are TGTGCCAGCAGTGTGAAGACGGAAACTGGAAACACCATATATTTT. Amino acid sequence: CASSVKTETGNTIYF.

The V gene is TRBV25-1, the J gene TRBJ1-2, with 7 bases lining up with TRBD1. This CDR3 has 14 amino acids. The V segment lost 3 bases and the J segment 8 bases; nucleotides outside the gene matches: 9. Germline lookup yields CDR1 MGHDK and CDR2 SYGVNS. The CDR3 loop reads CASSEVQGRGGYTF. DNA for the CDR3: TGTGCCAGCAGTGAGGTACAGGGGAGAGGGGGCTACACCTTC.